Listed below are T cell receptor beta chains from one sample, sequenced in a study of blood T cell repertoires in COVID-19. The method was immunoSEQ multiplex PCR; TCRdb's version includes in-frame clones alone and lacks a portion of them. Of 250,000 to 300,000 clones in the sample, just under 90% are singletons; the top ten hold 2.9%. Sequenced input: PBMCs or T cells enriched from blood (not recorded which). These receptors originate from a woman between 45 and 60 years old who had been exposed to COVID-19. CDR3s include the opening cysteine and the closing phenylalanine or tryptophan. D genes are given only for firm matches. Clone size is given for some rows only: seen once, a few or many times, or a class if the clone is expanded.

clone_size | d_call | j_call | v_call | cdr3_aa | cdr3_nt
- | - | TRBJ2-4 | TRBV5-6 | CASSTDRSSGIQYF | TGTGCCAGCAGCACAGACCGGTCGAGCGGCATTCAGTACTTC
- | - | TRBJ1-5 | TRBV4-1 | CASSQVGGGNQPQHF | TGCGCCAGCAGCCAAGTGGGAGGTGGCAATCAGCCCCAGCATTTT
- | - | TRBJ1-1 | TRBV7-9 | CASSLPSVNTEAFF | TGTGCCAGCAGCTTACCGTCAGTGAACACTGAAGCTTTCTTT
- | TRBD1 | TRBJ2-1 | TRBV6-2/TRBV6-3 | CASSYGRDREFNEQFF | TGTGCCAGCAGTTACGGGAGGGACAGGGAATTTAATGAGCAGTTCTTC
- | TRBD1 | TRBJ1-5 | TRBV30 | CAWKGQGNQPQHF | TGTGCCTGGAAGGGACAGGGGAATCAGCCCCAGCATTTT
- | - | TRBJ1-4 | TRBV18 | CASSPLMGQPGKKLFF | TGTGCCAGCTCACCACTTATGGGACAACCGGGCAAAAAACTGTTTTTT
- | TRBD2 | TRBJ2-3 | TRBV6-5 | CASSSSGGRTDTQYF | TGTGCCAGCAGTAGTAGCGGGGGCCGCACAGATACGCAGTATTTT
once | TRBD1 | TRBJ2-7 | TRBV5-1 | CASSPDPRDRSIYEQYF | TGCGCCAGCAGCCCAGACCCCCGGGACAGGAGCATCTACGAGCAGTACTTC
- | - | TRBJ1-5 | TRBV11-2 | CASSLEGGPGVPQHF | TGTGCCAGCAGCTTGGAGGGAGGGCCCGGGGTGCCCCAGCATTTT
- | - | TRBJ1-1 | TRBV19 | CASSIRRGNTEAFF | TGTGCCAGTAGTATTCGACGCGGGAACACTGAAGCTTTCTTT
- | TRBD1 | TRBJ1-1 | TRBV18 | CASSQGQQNTEAFF | TGTGCCAGCTCACAGGGACAGCAGAACACTGAAGCTTTCTTT
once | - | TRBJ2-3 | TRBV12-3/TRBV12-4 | CASSSGVTTQYF | TGTGCCAGCAGCTCAGGGGTCACTACGCAGTATTTT
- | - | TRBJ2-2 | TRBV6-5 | CASIGSGNTGELFF | TGTGCCAGCATTGGTTCGGGTAACACCGGGGAGCTGTTTTTT
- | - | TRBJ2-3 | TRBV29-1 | CSVDRAGTDTQYF | TGCAGCGTTGACAGGGCAGGCACAGATACGCAGTATTTT
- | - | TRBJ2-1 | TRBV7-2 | CASSLAIRGINNEQFF | TGTGCCAGCAGCTTAGCGATTAGGGGTATCAACAATGAGCAGTTCTTC
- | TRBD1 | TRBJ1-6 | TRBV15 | CATSRSGTANSPLHF | TGTGCCACCAGCAGGTCCGGGACAGCCAATTCACCCCTCCACTTT